The rows below give T cell receptor beta chains drawn from one sample of a study of OX40 agonist ivuxolimab in advanced cancers. The assay was immunoSEQ multiplex PCR, and TCRdb's table has in-frame clones only and misses some. The table lists 100,000 to 150,000 clones, 85% to 95% of them singletons. This specimen consisted of CD4+ or CD8+ T cells sorted from blood, obtained in a trial of the OX40 agonist ivuxolimab. Source of these receptors: an adult with an advanced solid tumor such as melanoma, head and neck, liver or kidney cancer. Each CDR3 is given with its conserved first and last residue.

v_gene	CDR3aa
TRBV2	CASTRTSGMGKGGEQFF
TRBV28	CASSWGGNTEAFF
TRBV27	CASSLVGGYEQYF
TRBV28	CASVPPLGEVTDTQYF
TRBV5-4	CASSPGQFEAFF
TRBV14	CASRRLAGDQETQYF
TRBV28	CASSFPKGQGNEKLFF
TRBV5-1	CASSWGLAGASTGELFF
TRBV4-3	CASSLDRGSSYEQYF
TRBV14	CASSQGLASRSNEQFF
TRBV5-6	CASSVTGVHEQYF
TRBV19	CASSIFAGEDTGELFF
TRBV9	CASSVWGGNQPQHF
TRBV19	CASSGETISYNEQFF
TRBV7-2	CASSLTLNQPQHF
TRBV28	CASIPPGQKIGLAGPDLTDTQYF
TRBV5-1	CASSLLIQGTEAFF
TRBV9	CASSGDRVHNEQFF
TRBV6-1	CASSELQGTEAFF
TRBV27	CASRKGGSSYEQYF
TRBV9	CASSVDGSLNTEAFF
TRBV7-9	CASSSGRGQFGQETQYF
TRBV9	CASSVAGSGIDTEAFF
TRBV5-1	CASSSDGATNEKLFF
TRBV11-2	CASSLGEQETQYF
TRBV7-9	CASGRTDTEAFF
TRBV9	CASSGYNTEAFF
TRBV7-2	CASSPGTSGINTQYF
TRBV7-8	CASSLGGGETQYF
TRBV4-2	CASSQEEGGRGYQPQHF
TRBV4-3	CASSQAGYGYTF
TRBV7-9	CASSLPQGGNTLQETQYF
TRBV27	CASRSGGAGLEKLFF
TRBV28	CASKDGNTEAFF
TRBV28	CASSFSRTLSLYEQYF
TRBV21-1	CASGPKTTDSSGNTIYF
TRBV5-6	CASSLLSGRHEQYF
TRBV11-3	CASSYRQGGETQYF
TRBV28	CASSSFQGATGNTIYF
TRBV5-8	CASSLVFQGIDNQPQHF